The clone carrying this T cell receptor beta chain showed up just once. The CDR3 is 17 residues long. The ends lost 0 bases at V and 9 bases at J; junction bases unmatched: 15. Germline values: CDR1 MGHRA, CDR2 YSYEKL. Authors' processing steps: It was from reference gene primer amplification that nucleated cell counts were estimated. Assay: immunoSEQ multiplex PCR; the TCRdb copy retains only in-frame clones and omits some. From that table come the V and J calls and clone size; the DNA was used to work out D and trimming. This table has around 200,000 clones, 87% appearing once. The sample is drawn from a study of blood T cell repertoires in COVID-19. Turning to the study itself: PBMCs, B-cell-depleted T cells, or T cells were the source of the cDNA or gDNA that made up the material.

The sequenced sample was peripheral blood. The clonotype was recovered from a woman between 18 and 30 years old who had recovered from COVID-19. This sequence joins TRBV4-1 and TRBJ2-7; 9 bases are shared with TRBD1. CDR3 region: CASSQDGLGDRVRRQYF. The CDR3 DNA reads TGCGCCAGCAGCCAAGATGGTTTAGGGGACAGGGTGCGTCGGCAGTACTTC.